The T cell receptor beta chain described here comes from a study of blood T cell repertoires in COVID-19. Germline V gene lookup returns CDR1 MNHEY and CDR2 SVGAGI. V was clipped by 5 bases and J by 3 bases; unmatched bases: 6. The CDR3 has 14 residues. TCRdb's copy holds only in-frame clones and misses some; the assay was immunoSEQ multiplex PCR. Here the sample spans more than 200,000 clones, approximately 89% being singletons. The chain uses TRBV6-5 and TRBJ2-7; TRBD1 matches 8 bases. Sequenced: peripheral blood. The receptor was isolated from a woman aged 25 to 39 with COVID-19, enrolled during active disease. The CDR3: CASSPQGGGYEQYF. As DNA, the CDR3 is TGTGCCAGCAGTCCACAGGGGGGCGGCTACGAGCAGTACTTC.